These 23 T cell receptor beta chains came from one sample sequenced in a study of OX40 agonist ivuxolimab in advanced cancers. Profiling relied on immunoSEQ multiplex PCR, and the TCRdb table lists in-frame clones only, not all of them. The sample yields 65,000 to 80,000 clones, roughly nine tenths seen once. The specimen was CD4+ or CD8+ T cells sorted from blood, collected in a trial of the OX40 agonist ivuxolimab. All receptors come from an adult with an advanced solid tumor such as melanoma, head and neck, liver or kidney cancer.

This chain uses TRBV7-9 with TRBJ1-1, with 11 bases lining up with TRBD1. This CDR3 has 15 residues. Germline CDR1 SEHNR, CDR2 FQNEAQ (reference sequence). Losses at the gene ends were 5 bases for V and 4 bases for J; bases not matched to a gene: 6. CDR3 in amino acids: CASSLFGTGGTEAFF. The CDR3 coding sequence is TGTGCCAGCAGCCTTTTTGGGACAGGGGGCACTGAAGCTTTCTTT.

Only one count was recorded for this clone. The CDR3 here is CASSLTSGSEETQYF. DNA of the CDR3: TGTGCCAGCAGCTTGACTAGCGGGAGTGAAGAGACCCAGTACTTC. This chain connects TRBV7-7 to TRBJ2-5; 12 bases match TRBD2. CDR1 is SSHAT, CDR2 FNYEAQ, per germline (reference sequence). Trimming took 3 bases from V and 3 from J; bases not matched to a gene: 2. This CDR3 is built from 15 residues.

The rearrangement links TRBV5-4 to TRBJ2-2; D might be TRBD2 (5 bases). Trimming removed 4 bases from V and 7 bases from J, with 17 bases in between. CDR1 is SGHNT and CDR2 is YYREEE in the germline V gene (reference sequence). The CDR3 is 15 amino acids. The CDR3 loop reads CASSPQPDWYGELFF. CDR3 bases: TGTGCCAGCAGCCCGCAACCGGACTGGTACGGGGAGCTGTTTTTT.

The chain carries TRBV19 and TRBJ2-3; 9 bases are shared with TRBD2. Unmatched junction bases numbered 3, after V lost 5 bases and J lost 3 bases. CDR1 is LNHDA, CDR2 SQIVND, per germline (reference sequence). There are 14 residues in the CDR3. CDR3: CASSHSGRTDTQYF. The CDR3 nucleotides are TGTGCCAGTAGTCACAGCGGGAGGACAGATACGCAGTATTTT.

J is TRBJ2-2 and V is TRBV11-2, with D perhaps being TRBD1 or TRBD2 (5 bases each). The V end was cut by 5 bases, the J end by 3 bases, with 13 bases between. This CDR3 comprises 15 residues. CDR1 SGHAT and CDR2 FQNNGV come from the germline V gene. CDR3 DNA: TGTGCCAGCAGCCGGTCGGGGCTCGACACCGGGGAGCTGTTTTTT. It encodes CASSRSGLDTGELFF.

The DNA for the CDR3 is TGTGCCAGTAGTATCGGCCCAGGGGTTAATACCGGGGAGCTGTTTTTT. Protein: CASSIGPGVNTGELFF. This chain links TRBV19 with TRBJ2-2; tentative D call: TRBD1 (6 bases). CDR1 LNHDA and CDR2 SQIVND come from the germline V gene (reference sequence). Trimming stripped 3 bases from V and 5 bases from J, with 16 bases between. This CDR3 contains 16 residues.

This chain joins TRBV7-9 and TRBJ2-1, with D possibly being TRBD1 or TRBD2 (5 bases each). Germline V gene lookup returns CDR1 SEHNR and CDR2 FQNEAQ (reference sequence). CDR3 length: 12 residues. V shed 2 bases and J shed 7 bases, with 6 bases lying between them. DNA for the CDR3: TGTGCCAGCAGCTTATGGGGGAATGAGCAGTTCTTC. This sequence encodes CASSLWGNEQFF.

V usage is TRBV7-8 and J usage is TRBJ1-1; weak D call: TRBD1 (6 bases). The germline V and J ends were trimmed by 8 bases and 4 bases, with 17 bases remaining between them. The V gene's germline CDR1 is SGHVS and CDR2 FQNEAQ. This CDR3 has 14 amino acids. CDR3 in DNA: TGTGCCAGCCGACTTGTAGGAGGGGGCACTGAAGCTTTCTTT. Translating it yields CASRLVGGGTEAFF.

The DNA for the CDR3 is TGTGCCAGCAGCCAAGGAAGGACAGGGCCCGGCTCTGGAAACACCATATATTTT. Translated: CASSQGRTGPGSGNTIYF. The V call is TRBV14, the J call TRBJ1-3; TRBD1 matches at 8 bases. The J segment lost 0 bases and the V segment lost 1 base, leaving 8 bases of the junction unmatched. The CDR3 is made up of 18 amino acids. Germline V gene data show CDR1 as SGHDN and CDR2 as FVKESK.

CDR3 sequence reads: CASSLGGQLSAQFF. Written as DNA, the CDR3 is TGTGCCAGCAGCTTAGGCGGACAGCTATCGGCGCAGTTCTTC. The chain combines TRBV11-3 with TRBJ2-1, with a weak D call TRBD1 (6 bases). V was cut by 1 base and J by 12 bases, with 16 bases left in between. The CDR3 contains 14 residues. Germline V lookup: CDR1 SGHNT, CDR2 YENEEA.

This chain connects TRBV11-3 to TRBJ1-2; D is unclear. Germline CDR1 is SGHNT and CDR2 is YENEEA. This CDR3 contains 12 residues. V shed 3 bases and J shed 13 bases, with 15 bases lying between them. For the CDR3, the DNA is TGTGCCAGCAGCTTCGGCCAGACCTATGCCACCTTC. Translating it yields CASSFGQTYATF.

The rearrangement uses TRBV2 and TRBJ1-1; a possible D gene is TRBD1 (5 bases). CDR1 and CDR2 (germline): SNHLY, FYNNEI. V was trimmed by 4 bases and J by 4 bases, leaving 16 bases between them. The CDR3 loop spans 15 amino acids. Here the CDR3 reads CASSALSGGGTEAFF. CDR3 in DNA: TGTGCCAGCAGTGCCCTATCTGGGGGAGGCACTGAAGCTTTCTTT.

The rearrangement links TRBV27 to TRBJ1-1; the match to TRBD1 covers 7 bases. This CDR3 contains 13 residues. Losses at the gene ends were 1 base for V and 7 bases for J; bases not matched to a gene: 3. CDR1 and CDR2 (germline): MNHEY, SMNVEV (reference sequence). The CDR3 DNA is TGTGCCAGCAGTTTATGGCAGGGGGGTGAAGCTTTCTTT. Amino acid sequence: CASSLWQGGEAFF.

The count of this clone is one. The rearrangement joins TRBV18 to TRBJ2-5, with 12 bases fitting TRBD2. V gave up 6 bases and J gave up 5 bases; unmatched junction bases: 7. The CDR3 is made up of 15 amino acids. Germline V gene data show CDR1 as KGHSH and CDR2 as LQKENI. CDR3 sequence (DNA): TGTGCCAGCTCTCCAGGACTAGCGGGAAAGGAGACCCAGTACTTC. It encodes CASSPGLAGKETQYF.

The chain carries TRBV5-4 and TRBJ2-7, with D unresolved. The CDR3 loop spans 14 amino acids. The V gene's germline CDR1 is SGHNT and CDR2 YYREEE (reference sequence). V was cut by 0 bases and J by 4 bases, with 11 bases left in between. The CDR3 reads CASSLGGYSYEQYF. The CDR3 bases are TGTGCCAGCAGCTTGGGAGGATACTCGTACGAGCAGTACTTC.

This rearrangement joins TRBV11-3 to TRBJ1-1; 10 bases match TRBD1. The CDR3 totals 16 residues. Germline V lookup: CDR1 SGHNT, CDR2 YENEEA. Losses at the gene ends were 5 bases for V and 0 bases for J; bases not matched to a gene: 6. Here the CDR3 DNA reads TGTGCCAGCAGCCCCTGGACAGGGGGGATGAACACTGAAGCTTTCTTT. This sequence encodes CASSPWTGGMNTEAFF.

The chain recombines TRBV18 with TRBJ1-2; 8 positions match TRBD1. Germline CDR1 and CDR2: KGHSH and LQKENI. Trimming cost V 5 bases and J 3 bases; bases outside gene matches: 2. The CDR3 contains 13 residues. The CDR3 reads CASSSTGDYGYTF. The CDR3 nucleotides are TGTGCCAGCTCATCGACAGGGGACTATGGCTACACCTTC.

The chain carries TRBV6-5 and TRBJ2-1; 11 bases are a match to TRBD1. The CDR3 runs 15 residues. Per germline, CDR1 MNHEY and CDR2 SVGAGI. The V segment lost 7 bases and the J segment 4 bases; nucleotides outside the gene matches: 6. CDR3 coding DNA: TGTGCCAGCACCCCCGGGACAGGGGGATACAATGAGCAGTTCTTC. It encodes CASTPGTGGYNEQFF.

This clone was counted only a few times. The V and J genes are TRBV28 and TRBJ2-5, with 7 positions matching TRBD2. The CDR3 length is 14 residues. The junction had 9 bases not matched to a gene; V was cut back by 7 bases and J by 4 bases. The germline gives CDR1 MDHEN, CDR2 SYDVKM. CDR3 in amino acids: CASKWGGGGETQYF. Here the CDR3 DNA reads TGTGCCAGCAAGTGGGGCGGCGGGGGAGAGACCCAGTACTTC.

This chain connects TRBV6-1 to TRBJ1-3; 7 bases map to TRBD1. Germline lookup yields CDR1 MNHNS and CDR2 SASEGT. V lost 8 bases, J lost 4 bases, and 11 bases stayed unmatched. The CDR3 contains 15 residues. The CDR3 spells CASGLGTDKGNTIYF. DNA for the CDR3: TGTGCCAGCGGCCTAGGGACAGACAAAGGAAACACCATATATTTT.

The genes are TRBV5-6 and TRBJ1-6; D gene uncertain. The CDR3 is made up of 14 amino acids. With 4 bases removed from V and 8 bases from J, the gap between germline ends came to 13 bases. Germline-derived CDR1 and CDR2 are SGHDT and YYEEEE. The CDR3 sequence: CASSMGRTDSPLHF. The DNA for the CDR3 is TGTGCCAGCAGCATGGGGAGGACTGATTCACCCCTCCACTTT.

The chain recombines TRBV2 with TRBJ2-1; 11 bases are shared with TRBD2. V dropped 10 bases and J dropped 5; count of bases not matched to a gene: 4. This CDR3 has 13 amino acids. Germline CDR1 SNHLY, CDR2 FYNNEI. This CDR3 is CATGTSGNNEQFF. CDR3 nucleotide sequence: TGTGCCACTGGGACTAGCGGCAACAATGAGCAGTTCTTC. Together with reference TRBV2 and TRBJ2-1, the CDR3 gives the full variable domain: EPEVTQTPSHQVTQMGQEVILRCVPISNHLYFYWYRQILGQKVEFLVSFYNNEISEKSEIFDDQFSVERPDGSNFTLKIRSTKLEDSAMYFCATGTSGNNEQFFGPGTRLTVL.

The V gene is TRBV30, the J gene TRBJ2-7; 7 bases map to TRBD2. The germline CDR1 and CDR2 sequences are GTSNPN and SVGIG (reference sequence). The CDR3 covers 14 residues. Trimming at V came to 1 base and at J to 7 bases, leaving 10 bases not matched to a gene. CDR3 bases: TGTGCCTGGAGTGGACCCCAAGCGGGGATAGAGCAGTACTTC. This gives the protein CAWSGPQAGIEQYF.